This paragraph reports one TCR beta chain. Its antigen is unidentified. This record belongs to a study of blood T cells in healthy people across ages. Study results and caveats: Nothing was known about donor CMV status, and this possibly confounded expanded clonotype changes.

Sample-barcoded 5' priming and a J-beta primer mix drove a second PCR of about 6 to 11 cycles. TCRdb processed the 5' RACE reads anew with MiXCR; each CDR3 protein has one entry. This table has approximately 600,000 distinct CDR3 sequences, 58% appearing once. The sequence was obtained from a man aged 55 to 70 in good health. Sequenced material: blood.

The CDR3 sequence: CASSHQSGLATNEQFF. The CDR3 DNA sequence: TGTGCCAGCAGCCATCAATCTGGGCTAGCGACGAATGAGCAGTTCTTC. The chain carries TRBV4-2 and TRBJ2-1; tentative D call: TRBD2 (6 bases). CDR1 and CDR2 from the germline V gene are LGHNA and YNFKEQ. There are 16 residues in the CDR3. The V and J ends lost 3 bases and 7 bases respectively, with 19 bases between them.